One sample yielded the 31 T cell receptor beta chains listed below, sequenced in a study of tumor-infiltrating lymphocytes in localized non-small cell lung cancer. Produced via immunoSEQ multiplex PCR; TCRdb's table is partial and in-frame only. The repertoire has about 14,000 clones, around 82% of them found once; the top ten carry about 19%. The specimen was lung tumor tissue. The receptors here all came from a human donor with non-small cell lung cancer.

V gene TRBV2 combines with J gene TRBJ1-1, with D possibly being TRBD1 (6 bases). V was shortened by 8 bases and J by 11 bases, with 18 bases between the two germline ends. The CDR3 totals 12 residues. Germline loops: CDR1 SNHLY, CDR2 FYNNEI. CDR3 in amino acids: CASEKSDRRAFF. Here the CDR3 DNA reads TGTGCCAGCGAAAAAAGCGACAGGAGGGCTTTCTTT.

V gene TRBV5-6 combines with J gene TRBJ1-1; tentative D call: TRBD1 (5 bases). Germline CDR1 SGHDT, CDR2 YYEEEE. V shed 2 bases and J shed 1 base, with 6 bases lying between them. The CDR3 length is 13 residues. Here the CDR3 DNA reads TGTGCCAGCAGCTTTGACAGGAACACTGAAGCTTTCTTT. Its translation: CASSFDRNTEAFF.

The gene calls are TRBV19 and TRBJ1-5; D is unresolved. Between the trimmed V and J ends, which lost 0 bases and 5 bases, there was a span of 11 bases. The CDR3 sequence is 15 residues long. Germline values: CDR1 LNHDA, CDR2 SQIVND (reference sequence). CDR3 residues: CASSIEPGQDQPQHF. DNA of the CDR3: TGTGCCAGTAGTATAGAACCGGGCCAAGATCAGCCCCAGCATTTT.

The gene calls are TRBV20-1 and TRBJ1-2, with a tentative D call TRBD1 (6 bases). CDR1 DFQATT and CDR2 SNEGSKA come from the germline V gene (reference sequence). This CDR3 is built from 11 residues. Between the trimmed V and J ends, which lost 3 bases and 8 bases, there was a span of 10 bases. CDR3 amino acids: CSASRGNGYTF. CDR3 coding DNA: TGCAGTGCTAGCAGGGGAAACGGCTACACCTTC.

The chain recombines TRBV28 with TRBJ1-2, with 7 bases fitting TRBD1. The germline CDR1 and CDR2 sequences are MDHEN and SYDVKM. CDR3 length equals 12 residues. Germline trimming cut 2 bases from V and 6 bases from J; bases unmatched to any gene: 0. CDR3 amino acids: CASSLDRDGYTF. Here the CDR3 DNA reads TGTGCCAGCAGTTTAGACAGGGATGGCTACACCTTC.

This clone was counted between two and nine times. The V call is TRBV7-6, the J call TRBJ1-1; D is undetermined. Germline V gene lookup returns CDR1 SGHVS and CDR2 FNYEAQ. The V gene lost 2 bases and the J gene lost 11 bases, with 12 bases spanning the gap. The CDR3 is made up of 12 amino acids. CDR3 nucleotides: TGTGCCAGCAGCTTAATGGATGCGGTGGCTTTCTTT. Translation: CASSLMDAVAFF.

This chain links TRBV28 with TRBJ1-1; no reliable D call. Trimming removed 3 bases at V and 0 bases at J, with 2 bases between. CDR1 MDHEN and CDR2 SYDVKM come from the germline V gene. The CDR3 is 12 amino acids. CDR3 amino acids: CASSFLNTEAFF. DNA for the CDR3: TGTGCCAGCAGTTTCCTGAACACTGAAGCTTTCTTT.

In its sample, this clone was seen a few times. This rearrangement joins TRBV9 to TRBJ2-3; no clear D. This CDR3 has 12 amino acids. CDR1 and CDR2 from the germline V gene are SGDLS and YYNGEE. V was cut by 4 bases and J by 5 bases, with 8 bases left in between. For the CDR3, the DNA is TGTGCCAGCAGCCCTGGGTTAGATACGCAGTATTTT. This encodes CASSPGLDTQYF.

The V and J genes are TRBV2 and TRBJ2-7; D possibly matches TRBD1 or TRBD2 (7 bases each). CDR1 is SNHLY and CDR2 is FYNNEI in the germline V gene. V lost 6 bases and J 4 bases, leaving 13 bases between the germline ends. This CDR3 contains 13 residues. The CDR3 DNA reads as TGTGCCAGCAGCCTCAGGGGGGGGTACGAGCAGTACTTC. Amino acids: CASSLRGGYEQYF.

This clone was detected only a few times. The rearrangement joins TRBV5-1 to TRBJ1-2, with TRBD1 matching 7 bases. This CDR3 has 14 residues. The V and J ends lost 0 bases and 8 bases, in that order; junction bases with no gene match: 7. The germline CDR1 and CDR2 sequences are SGHRS and YFSETQ. The CDR3 reads CASSLDRGTEGYTF. In DNA, the CDR3 is TGCGCCAGCAGCTTGGACAGGGGCACGGAGGGCTACACCTTC.

The V call is TRBV5-4, the J call TRBJ2-7; D gene ambiguous. Trimming cost V 4 bases and J 2 bases, with 16 bases left between them. Germline V gene lookup returns CDR1 SGHNT and CDR2 YYREEE (reference sequence). The CDR3 contains 15 residues. As DNA, the CDR3 is TGTGCCAGCAGCCCTAGTCTAGATAGGACCTACGAGCAGTACTTC. The encoded protein is CASSPSLDRTYEQYF.

The CDR3 here is CASSQDIRLAKNIQYF. The CDR3, as DNA: TGCGCCAGCAGCCAAGATATAAGGCTAGCCAAAAACATTCAGTACTTC. The gene calls are TRBV4-1 and TRBJ2-4; D uncertain. Trimming took off 0 bases at V and 0 bases at J, with 9 bases between the two ends. CDR1 and CDR2 (germline): MGHRA, YSYEKL. The CDR3 is made up of 16 amino acids.

CDR3 residues: CASTPQGAGEQPQHF. As DNA, the CDR3 is TGTGCCAGTACCCCACAAGGCGCAGGGGAACAGCCCCAGCATTTT. The V call is TRBV19, the J call TRBJ1-5; D might be TRBD1 (6 bases). The V end was cut by 7 bases, the J end by 7 bases, with 20 bases between. This CDR3 comprises 15 residues. CDR1 is LNHDA, CDR2 SQIVND, per germline (reference sequence).

Only a few counts were recorded for this clone. The rearrangement uses TRBV5-4 and TRBJ2-1, with D possibly matching TRBD2 (6 bases). V lost 4 bases to trimming and J lost 4 bases, with 9 bases between them. The CDR3 runs 13 residues. Germline CDR1 is SGHNT and CDR2 is YYREEE (reference sequence). Written as DNA, the CDR3 is TGTGCCAGCAGCCAGGAGGGTTACAATGAGCAGTTCTTC. Amino acid sequence: CASSQEGYNEQFF. Full variable domain (remainder filled in from reference TRBV5-4 and TRBJ2-1): ETGVTQSPTHLIKTRGQQVTLRCSSQSGHNTVSWYQQALGQGPQFIFQYYREEENGRGNFPPRFSGLQFPNYSSELNVNALELDDSALYLCASSQEGYNEQFFGPGTRLTVL.

The chain joins TRBV5-4 to TRBJ2-5; no definite D call. This CDR3 has 11 residues. CDR1 SGHNT and CDR2 YYREEE come from the germline V gene (reference sequence). The V and J ends lost 3 bases and 4 bases respectively, with 4 bases between them. The CDR3 region has the DNA TGTGCCAGCAGCTCGTTAGAGACCCAGTACTTC. Encoded protein: CASSSLETQYF.

For the CDR3, the DNA is TGCGCCAGCAGCTTGGCCCTGACTAGCGGGGCTACAGGGACCCAGTACTTC. It codes for CASSLALTSGATGTQYF. The chain couples TRBV5-1 to TRBJ2-5, with 11 bases matching TRBD2. Trimming cost V 0 bases and J 7 bases; bases outside gene matches: 11. This CDR3 has 17 amino acids. Germline V gene data show CDR1 as SGHRS and CDR2 as YFSETQ.

The V call is TRBV19, the J call TRBJ1-1; weak D call: TRBD1 (6 bases). Germline-derived CDR1 and CDR2 are LNHDA and SQIVND (reference sequence). Trimming removed 4 bases from V and 1 base from J, with 10 bases in between. The CDR3 covers 14 residues. The CDR3 DNA follows: TGTGCCAGTAGTACACAGGGTGGGAACACTGAAGCTTTCTTT. Encoded protein: CASSTQGGNTEAFF.

V gene TRBV30 combines with J gene TRBJ1-2; 11 positions agree with TRBD1. V was clipped by 2 bases and J by 1 base; unmatched bases: 3. Per the germline V gene, CDR1 is GTSNPN and CDR2 is SVGIG (reference sequence). The CDR3 consists of 15 residues. The CDR3, as DNA: TGTGCCTGGAGTTCGGGACAGGGGGTTAACTATGGCTACACCTTC. Encoded protein: CAWSSGQGVNYGYTF.

The chain has TRBV7-2 and TRBJ2-7, with D perhaps TRBD1 (7 bases). Trimming shortened V by 3 bases and J by 3 bases, and 9 bases separated the two germline ends. Germline lookup yields CDR1 SGHTA and CDR2 FQGNSA. The CDR3 sequence is 13 residues long. DNA for the CDR3: TGTGCCAGCAGCTTCAGGGGGGTCTACGAGCAGTACTTC. This translates into CASSFRGVYEQYF.

The chain has TRBV27 and TRBJ2-7, with 7 positions matching TRBD2. This CDR3 region has 15 residues. V shed 0 bases and J 3 bases; nucleotides not matched to a gene: 5. Germline lookup yields CDR1 MNHEY and CDR2 SMNVEV (reference sequence). CDR3 nucleotide sequence: TGTGCCAGCAGTTTATCGGGGGGGGGATTCTACGAGCAGTACTTC. It yields the protein CASSLSGGGFYEQYF.

The J gene is TRBJ2-7, the V gene TRBV5-4, with TRBD2 matching 10 bases. This CDR3 is 16 amino acids long. V trimming: 0 bases; J trimming: 2 bases; junction bases outside the gene matches: 5. Per germline, CDR1 SGHNT and CDR2 YYREEE (reference sequence). The CDR3: CASSLDWTSGTYEQYF. The CDR3 nucleotides are TGTGCCAGCAGCTTGGATTGGACTAGCGGTACCTACGAGCAGTACTTC. The whole variable domain, remainder taken from reference TRBV5-4 and TRBJ2-7, is ETGVTQSPTHLIKTRGQQVTLRCSSQSGHNTVSWYQQALGQGPQFIFQYYREEENGRGNFPPRFSGLQFPNYSSELNVNALELDDSALYLCASSLDWTSGTYEQYFGPGTRLTVT.

This chain connects TRBV6-1 to TRBJ2-7; TRBD2 aligns across 7 bases. CDR1 MNHNS and CDR2 SASEGT come from the germline V gene. CDR3 length equals 15 residues. With 1 base clipped from V and 0 bases from J, the junction kept 3 bases outside the gene matches. This CDR3 is CASSEGASGSYEQYF. CDR3 DNA sequence: TGTGCCAGCAGTGAAGGTGCTAGCGGCTCCTACGAGCAGTACTTC.

This chain uses TRBV5-1 with TRBJ2-7; no definite D call. Germline values: CDR1 SGHRS, CDR2 YFSETQ. The CDR3 runs to 13 residues. V was pared by 0 bases and J by 2 bases, with 6 bases between. CDR3 in DNA: TGCGCCAGCAGCTTGGTGGGGACCTACGAGCAGTACTTC. Amino acid sequence: CASSLVGTYEQYF.

The rearrangement uses TRBV18 and TRBJ1-2, with 9 bases fitting TRBD1. The germline V gene encodes CDR1 KGHSH and CDR2 LQKENI. The length of the CDR3 is 14 residues. The V gene end was trimmed by 3 bases and the J gene end by 8 bases; junction bases not matched to a gene: 7. This chain's CDR3 is CASSPGQGHGGYTF. CDR3 nucleotides: TGTGCCAGCTCACCCGGACAGGGGCACGGGGGCTACACCTTC.

The chain joins TRBV19 to TRBJ2-7; perhaps TRBD2 as D (6 bases). The CDR3 is made up of 15 amino acids. Germline V gene lookup returns CDR1 LNHDA and CDR2 SQIVND (reference sequence). Trimming stripped 4 bases from V and 3 bases from J, with 16 bases between. CDR3 DNA sequence: TGTGCCAGTAGTACGGTGGGAGGCGGCATCTACGAGCAGTACTTC. Encoded protein: CASSTVGGGIYEQYF. Variable domain in full (rest from reference TRBV19 and TRBJ2-7): DGGITQSPKYLFRKEGQNVTLSCEQNLNHDAMYWYRQDPGQGLRLIYYSQIVNDFQKGDIAEGYSVSREKKESFPLTVTSAQKNPTAFYLCASSTVGGGIYEQYFGPGTRLTVT.

As for this clone: One junction end disagrees with the germline gene, perhaps due to a read error. This sequence joins TRBV27 and TRBJ2-7; TRBD1 aligns across 7 bases. Germline CDR1 MNHEY, CDR2 SMNVEV (reference sequence). CDR3 length: 13 amino acids. Here the CDR3 reads CASSLSTGRLTHF. CDR3 DNA sequence: TGTGCCAGCAGTTTATCGACAGGGCGGCTAACCCACTTC.

The genes are TRBV11-2 and TRBJ1-4, with 7 bases matching TRBD1. The CDR3 has 14 amino acids. J was trimmed by 7 bases and V by 1 base; bases with no gene match: 3. The germline CDR1 and CDR2 sequences are SGHAT and FQNNGV. This chain's CDR3 is CASSLGTGAEKLFF. In DNA, the CDR3 is TGTGCCAGCAGCTTAGGCACAGGGGCTGAAAAACTGTTTTTT.

CDR3 in amino acids: CASSDLAKNIQYF. The CDR3 DNA sequence: TGTGCCAGCAGTGACTTAGCCAAAAACATTCAGTACTTC. V usage is TRBV6-1 and J usage is TRBJ2-4, with D hard to call. Per the germline V gene, CDR1 is MNHNS and CDR2 is SASEGT. This CDR3 contains 13 residues. V shed 3 bases and J shed 0 bases, with 3 bases lying between them.

The chain couples TRBV2 to TRBJ2-5, with D hard to call. CDR1 is SNHLY and CDR2 is FYNNEI in the germline V gene. The V end was cut by 6 bases, the J end by 2 bases, with 4 bases between. The CDR3 runs 11 residues. The CDR3 DNA sequence: TGTGCCAGCAGCGCTCAAGAGACCCAGTACTTC. It yields the protein CASSAQETQYF.

This clone was recorded once. This chain uses TRBV2 with TRBJ2-2; D might be TRBD1 (5 bases). Germline V gene data show CDR1 as SNHLY and CDR2 as FYNNEI. V dropped 6 bases and J dropped 1 base, with 9 bases sitting between them. CDR3 length equals 14 residues. The CDR3: CASRVGENTGELFF. The CDR3 DNA sequence: TGTGCCAGCAGAGTAGGGGAGAACACCGGGGAGCTGTTTTTT.

The sample holds a few counts of this clone. The CDR3 DNA reads as TGTGCCAGCAGTGGGGGGACAGTCTATGGCTACACCTTC. Protein sequence: CASSGGTVYGYTF. The chain combines TRBV2 with TRBJ1-2, with 7 bases that match TRBD1. This CDR3 has 13 amino acids. Germline-derived CDR1 and CDR2 are SNHLY and FYNNEI. Losses at the gene ends were 4 bases for V and 4 bases for J; bases not matched to a gene: 3.